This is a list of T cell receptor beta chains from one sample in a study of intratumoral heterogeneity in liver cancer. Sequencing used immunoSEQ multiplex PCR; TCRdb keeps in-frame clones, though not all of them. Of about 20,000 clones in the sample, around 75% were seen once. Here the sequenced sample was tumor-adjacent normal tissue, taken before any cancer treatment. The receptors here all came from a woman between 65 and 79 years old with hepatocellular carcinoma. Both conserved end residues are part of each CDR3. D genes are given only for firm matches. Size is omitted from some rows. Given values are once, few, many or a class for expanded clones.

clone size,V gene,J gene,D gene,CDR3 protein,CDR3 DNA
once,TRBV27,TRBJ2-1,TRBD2,CASRRTSGPLSYNEQFF,TGTGCCAGCAGAAGGACTAGCGGCCCCCTTTCCTACAATGAGCAGTTCTTC
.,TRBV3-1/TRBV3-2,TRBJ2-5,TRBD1,CASSRGQGTSQYF,TGTGCCAGCAGCCGCGGACAGGGGACGAGCCAGTACTTC
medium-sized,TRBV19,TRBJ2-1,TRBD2,CASSLAGGGNEQFF,TGTGCCAGTAGCCTAGCGGGAGGTGGTAATGAGCAGTTCTTC
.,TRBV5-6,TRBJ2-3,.,CASSRMRGLATDTQYF,TGTGCCAGCAGCCGCATGCGGGGACTCGCCACAGATACGCAGTATTTT
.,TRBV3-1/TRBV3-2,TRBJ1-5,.,CASSQGWTGSNQPQHF,TGTGCCAGCAGCCAAGGATGGACGGGGAGCAATCAGCCCCAGCATTTT
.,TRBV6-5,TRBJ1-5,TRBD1,CASSPFRDSNQPQHF,TGTGCCAGCAGCCCATTCCGGGACAGTAATCAGCCCCAGCATTTT
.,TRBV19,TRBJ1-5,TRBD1,CASTDRGAGNQPQHF,TGTGCCAGTACCGACAGGGGGGCGGGCAATCAGCCCCAGCATTTT
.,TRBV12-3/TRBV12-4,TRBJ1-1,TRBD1,CASRGQEGAEAFF,TGTGCCAGCAGGGGACAGGAGGGAGCTGAAGCTTTCTTT
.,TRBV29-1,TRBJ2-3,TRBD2,CSVDLNSGRSDTQYF,TGCAGCGTTGACCTCAATAGCGGGAGGTCGGATACGCAGTATTTT
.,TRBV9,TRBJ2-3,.,CASSVGLGGSTDTQYF,TGTGCCAGCAGCGTAGGTCTCGGGGGCAGCACAGATACGCAGTATTTT
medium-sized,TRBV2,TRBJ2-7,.,CASKSRDFSEQYF,TGTGCCAGCAAGTCTCGGGATTTTAGCGAGCAGTACTTC
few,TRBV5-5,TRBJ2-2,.,CASSLKRLSNTGELFF,TGTGCCAGCAGCTTGAAACGACTATCGAACACCGGGGAGCTGTTTTTT
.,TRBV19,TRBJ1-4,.,CASSIRGRREKLFF,TGTGCCAGTAGTATCCGGGGCAGACGTGAAAAACTGTTTTTT
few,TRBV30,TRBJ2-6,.,CAWSPPGFGANVLTF,TGTGCCTGGAGTCCCCCAGGCTTTGGGGCCAACGTCCTGACTTTC
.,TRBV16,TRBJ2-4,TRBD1,CASSQLKGAGNIQYF,TGTGCCAGCAGCCAATTGAAGGGGGCTGGGAACATTCAGTACTTC
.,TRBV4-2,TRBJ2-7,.,CASSQEIGNTYEQYF,TGTGCCAGCAGCCAAGAGATAGGGAATACCTACGAGCAGTACTTC
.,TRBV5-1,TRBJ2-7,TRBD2,CASSGSGGSSYEQYF,TGCGCCAGCAGCGGAAGCGGGGGCAGCTCCTACGAGCAGTACTTC
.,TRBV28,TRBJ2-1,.,CATTSGIGYNEQFF,TGTGCCACCACCAGTGGGATAGGCTACAATGAGCAGTTCTTC
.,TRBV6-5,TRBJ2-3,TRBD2,CASSHSGATDTQYF,TGTGCCAGCAGTCATAGCGGGGCCACAGATACGCAGTATTTT
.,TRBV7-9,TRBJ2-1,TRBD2,CASSPGTTLYEQFF,TGTGCCAGCAGCCCCGGGACTACCCTCTATGAGCAGTTCTTC
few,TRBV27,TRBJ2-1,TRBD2,CASSSGTTNNEQFF,TGTGCCAGCAGTTCGGGGACTACCAACAATGAGCAGTTCTTC
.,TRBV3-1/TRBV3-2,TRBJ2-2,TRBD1,CASSPTGAGTGELFF,TGTGCCAGCAGCCCGACAGGGGCGGGCACCGGGGAGCTGTTTTTT
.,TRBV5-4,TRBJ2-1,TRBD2,CASSVKGLGIQYSYNEQFF,TGTGCCAGCAGCGTAAAGGGACTAGGAATCCAATACTCCTACAATGAGCAGTTCTTC
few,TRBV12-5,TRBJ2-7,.,CASGLPLSYEQYF,TGTGCTAGTGGTCTCCCTCTCTCATACGAGCAGTACTTC
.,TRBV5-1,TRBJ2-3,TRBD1,CARNYRGLSTDTQYF,TGCGCCAGAAACTACAGGGGTCTTAGCACAGATACGCAGTATTTT
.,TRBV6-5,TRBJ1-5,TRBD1,CASMWQGAYQPQHF,TGTGCCAGCATGTGGCAGGGGGCGTATCAGCCCCAGCATTTT
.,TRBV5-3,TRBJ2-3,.,CARSLGKGMLHSTDTQYF,TGTGCCAGAAGCTTGGGAAAGGGGATGTTACATAGCACAGATACGCAGTATTTT
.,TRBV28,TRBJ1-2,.,CASSLEGLNYGYTF,TGTGCCAGCAGTTTAGAGGGGTTAAACTATGGCTACACCTTC
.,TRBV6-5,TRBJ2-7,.,CASSYSASYEQYF,TGTGCCAGCAGTTACTCGGCGTCCTACGAGCAGTACTTC
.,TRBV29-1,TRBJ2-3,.,CSVEKGPTDTQYF,TGCAGCGTTGAGAAAGGGCCCACAGATACGCAGTATTTT
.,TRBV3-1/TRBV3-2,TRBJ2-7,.,CASSQDLGPAREQYF,TGTGCCAGCAGCCAAGATCTCGGGCCGGCCCGGGAGCAGTACTTC
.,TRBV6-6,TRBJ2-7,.,CASSYGTYEQYF,TGTGCCAGCAGTTACGGCACCTACGAGCAGTACTTC
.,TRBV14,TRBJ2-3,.,CASSQAGFTDTQYF,TGTGCCAGCAGCCAAGCGGGCTTCACAGATACGCAGTATTTT
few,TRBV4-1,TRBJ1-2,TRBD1,CASSPDRGSFGYTF,TGCGCCAGCAGCCCCGACAGGGGGTCCTTCGGCTACACCTTC
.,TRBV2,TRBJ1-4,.,CASSRGGEKLFF,TGTGCCAGCAGCCGCGGCGGCGAAAAACTGTTTTTT
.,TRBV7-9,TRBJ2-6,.,CASSVQAGANVLTF,TGTGCCAGCAGCGTACAAGCTGGGGCCAACGTCCTGACTTTC
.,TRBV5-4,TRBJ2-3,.,CASSLRGSDDTQYF,TGTGCCAGCAGCCTCCGGGGTAGCGACGATACGCAGTATTTT
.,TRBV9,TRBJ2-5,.,CASSVAPAGLGQYF,TGTGCCAGCAGCGTAGCACCCGCTGGTCTCGGCCAGTACTTC
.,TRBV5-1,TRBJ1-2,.,CASSSVVQAGVNYGYTF,TGCGCCAGCAGCTCTGTCGTACAGGCTGGGGTTAACTATGGCTACACCTTC
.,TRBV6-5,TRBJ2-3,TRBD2,CASGTSEGDTQYF,TGTGCCAGCGGGACTAGCGAGGGAGATACGCAGTATTTT